This entry lists 18 T cell receptor beta chains sequenced from one sample in a study of regulatory T cells in long-lasting Graves disease. Time point described: persistent/refractory GD, antithyroid drugs over 5 years with positive TRAb. Extracted RNA from PBMCs served as the source of the TCR library. With iRepertoire HTBI primers and Arm-PCR of CDR3 regions, TCR beta libraries were built. TCRdb recomputed calls from the multiplex PCR reads with MiXCR, one row per CDR3 protein. The sample contains roughly 470,000 distinct CDR3 sequences, around 21% of which appear only once. Specimen: peripheral blood mononuclear cells (PBMCs), collected when the disease was refractory, from a patient treated with antithyroid drugs. These receptors originate from a female donor with Graves disease.

This clonotype was recorded a few times. The V gene is TRBV28, the J gene TRBJ2-1; 12 positions match TRBD2. Per germline, CDR1 MDHEN and CDR2 SYDVKM. After removal of 6 bases from V and 5 bases from J, the junction contained 2 bases not matched to a gene. The CDR3 extends over 14 amino acids. The CDR3 DNA is TGTGCCAGCAGGCTAGCGGGAGGGGACAATGAGCAGTTCTTC. Protein product: CASRLAGGDNEQFF.

This clonotype was counted a few times. The chain recombines TRBV2 with TRBJ2-7; no clear D gene. Germline CDR1 SNHLY, CDR2 FYNNEI. Trimming left V 8 bases short and J 3 bases short, with 8 bases between. There are 11 residues in the CDR3. The CDR3 reads CASGPLYEQYF. For the CDR3, the DNA is TGTGCCAGCGGGCCACTCTACGAGCAGTACTTC.

This clonotype has just a few counts. The rearrangement joins TRBV20-1 to TRBJ2-7, with TRBD1 matching over 7 bases. The CDR3 has 13 residues. Trimming at V came to 3 bases and at J to 3 bases, leaving 5 bases not matched to a gene. CDR1 and CDR2 (germline): DFQATT, SNEGSKA (reference sequence). The DNA for the CDR3 is TGCAGTGCTAGTTTAGGGGGCCGCTACGAGCAGTACTTC. Amino acid sequence: CSASLGGRYEQYF.

This clonotype was detected ten times or more. The J gene is TRBJ2-7, the V gene TRBV20-1; D not certain. V was shortened by 3 bases and J by 3 bases, with 6 bases between the two germline ends. CDR1 and CDR2 (germline): DFQATT, SNEGSKA (reference sequence). The CDR3 covers 11 residues. The CDR3 DNA reads as TGCAGTGCTAGGGTCGACTACGAGCAGTACTTC. Its protein is CSARVDYEQYF.

This clonotype was picked up many times. The rearrangement links TRBV5-1 to TRBJ2-7; D remains ambiguous. The CDR3 loop spans 11 amino acids. Between the trimmed V and J ends, which lost 4 bases and 2 bases, there was a span of 4 bases. From germline, CDR1 is SGHRS and CDR2 YFSETQ. The CDR3 is CASSHAYEQYF. CDR3 in DNA: TGCGCCAGCAGCCACGCCTACGAGCAGTACTTC.

Ten or more counts support this clonotype. The chain combines TRBV6-5 with TRBJ2-7; D is perhaps TRBD1 (6 bases). The CDR3 is made up of 14 amino acids. Germline-derived CDR1 and CDR2 are MNHEY and SVGAGI. The ends were cut back, 0 bases at V and 5 bases at J, with 11 bases in the middle. The CDR3 DNA follows: TGTGCCAGCAGTTACTCGGGCAGGGGCGACGAGCAGTACTTC. Protein sequence: CASSYSGRGDEQYF.

A word on this clonotype: One junction end disagrees with the germline gene, perhaps due to a read error. The chain joins TRBV5-1 to TRBJ2-1, with 8 nucleotides matching TRBD2. Germline CDR1 SGHRS, CDR2 YFSETQ. The CDR3 has 18 amino acids. The chain's CDR3 is CASSSPGSGSARDNEQFF. The CDR3 DNA reads as TGCGCCAGCAGCTCCCCCGGCAGCGGGAGTGCCCGGGACAATGAGCAATTCTTC.

This clonotype was seen many times. The rearrangement uses TRBV6-1 and TRBJ2-7; D uncertain. V lost 3 bases and J lost 2, with 14 bases in between. Germline V gene sequence: CDR1 MNHNS, CDR2 SASEGT. The CDR3 has 15 amino acids. The CDR3 sequence is CASSETGRKTYEQYF. The CDR3 DNA follows: TGTGCCAGCAGTGAGACCGGACGGAAAACCTACGAGCAGTACTTC.

The genes are TRBV29-1 and TRBJ2-2; possibly TRBD1 or TRBD2 for D (5 bases each). Trimming pared 6 bases from V and 4 bases from J, leaving 15 bases between. The CDR3 sequence is 14 residues long. Germline CDR1 SQVTM, CDR2 ANQGSEA. CDR3 nucleotides: TGCAGCGTATCCTACTGGGGGACCACCGGGGAGCTGTTTTTT. Translated: CSVSYWGTTGELFF.

This clonotype was detected ten times or more. This chain connects TRBV20-1 to TRBJ2-7; D remains unclear. Trimming shortened V by 4 bases and J by 4 bases, and 11 bases separated the two germline ends. The length of the CDR3 is 12 residues. Germline CDR1 is DFQATT and CDR2 is SNEGSKA (reference sequence). The CDR3 DNA follows: TGCAGTGCTAAGGACCAGATATACGAGCAGTACTTC. It encodes CSAKDQIYEQYF.

Ten or more counts support this clonotype. The rearrangement links TRBV27 to TRBJ1-5; unclear D gene. The CDR3 length is 13 residues. Germline CDR1 and CDR2: MNHEY and SMNVEV (reference sequence). Trimming took 9 bases from V and 0 from J, leaving 9 bases between them. The CDR3 region is CASSSDSNQPQHF. CDR3 DNA: TGTGCCAGTTCCTCTGATAGCAATCAGCCCCAGCATTTT.

CDR3 amino acids: CASTKGFGNTIYF. CDR3 nucleotides: TGTGCCAGTACGAAGGGTTTTGGAAACACCATATATTTT. The chain employs TRBV19 and TRBJ1-3; D unresolved. Germline V CDR1 and CDR2: LNHDA, SQIVND (reference sequence). The V and J ends lost 7 bases and 3 bases respectively, with 10 bases between them. This CDR3 is built from 13 residues.

The chain couples TRBV7-9 to TRBJ2-5; 8 bases agree with TRBD1. The CDR3 totals 16 residues. V was clipped by 2 bases and J by 10 bases; unmatched bases: 15. Germline V gene data show CDR1 as SEHNR and CDR2 as FQNEAQ (reference sequence). In DNA, the CDR3 is TGTGCCAGCAGCTTATCGGGACAGGCAAACCACGGGGGCCAGTACTTC. It translates to CASSLSGQANHGGQYF.

The V call is TRBV5-1, the J call TRBJ2-7; D not certain. This CDR3 comprises 14 residues. V lost 2 bases to trimming and J lost 2 bases, with 11 bases between them. Germline V gene sequence: CDR1 SGHRS, CDR2 YFSETQ. CDR3 sequence reads: CASSFPEPTYEQYF. The DNA for the CDR3 is TGCGCCAGCAGCTTCCCGGAACCGACCTACGAGCAGTACTTC.

This clonotype was picked up many times. The CDR3 DNA follows: TGTGCCAGCAAGGGACTAGCGGGACCACAAGAGACCCAGTACTTC. Its translation is CASKGLAGPQETQYF. The chain is built from TRBV12-3 or TRBV12-4 and TRBJ2-5; 13 bases agree with TRBD2. J gave up 2 bases and V 7 bases, and 4 bases lay outside the gene matches. CDR3 length: 15 amino acids.

The chain joins TRBV12-3 or TRBV12-4 to TRBJ2-7; 9 bases align to TRBD2. The length of the CDR3 is 17 residues. V lost 5 bases to trimming and J lost 2 bases; unmatched junction nucleotides: 13. The CDR3 here is CASSPLVARLAAYEQYF. The DNA of the CDR3 is TGTGCCAGCAGTCCATTAGTTGCGCGACTAGCGGCCTACGAGCAGTACTTC.

The V gene is TRBV10-3, the J gene TRBJ1-5; TRBD1 matches at 8 bases. Germline values: CDR1 ENHRY, CDR2 SYGVKD. The CDR3 contains 13 residues. The junction had 4 bases not matched to a gene; V was cut back by 8 bases and J by 4 bases. The CDR3: CAIRDRQNQPQHF. Written as DNA, the CDR3 is TGTGCCATCCGGGACAGGCAGAATCAGCCCCAGCATTTT.

This clonotype was detected once. Germline and junction disagree at one end, which may indicate a read error. The V call is TRBV7-9, the J call TRBJ1-1; 9 bases match TRBD1. Germline CDR1 reads SEHNR; CDR2 reads FQNEAQ (reference sequence). This CDR3 region has 17 residues. The CDR3 bases are TGTGCCTGCAGCTCCCCTTCTGGGACAGGGAGTTTCGGTGAAGCTTTCTTT. Encoded protein: CACSSPSGTGSFGEAFF. The full variable domain, rest sourced from reference TRBV7-9 and TRBJ1-1, is DTGVSQNPRHKITKRGQNVTFRCDPISEHNRLYWYRQTLGQGPEFLTYFQNEAQLEKSRLLSDRFSAERPKGSFSTLEIQRTEQGDSAMYLCACSSPSGTGSFGEAFFGQGTRLTVV.